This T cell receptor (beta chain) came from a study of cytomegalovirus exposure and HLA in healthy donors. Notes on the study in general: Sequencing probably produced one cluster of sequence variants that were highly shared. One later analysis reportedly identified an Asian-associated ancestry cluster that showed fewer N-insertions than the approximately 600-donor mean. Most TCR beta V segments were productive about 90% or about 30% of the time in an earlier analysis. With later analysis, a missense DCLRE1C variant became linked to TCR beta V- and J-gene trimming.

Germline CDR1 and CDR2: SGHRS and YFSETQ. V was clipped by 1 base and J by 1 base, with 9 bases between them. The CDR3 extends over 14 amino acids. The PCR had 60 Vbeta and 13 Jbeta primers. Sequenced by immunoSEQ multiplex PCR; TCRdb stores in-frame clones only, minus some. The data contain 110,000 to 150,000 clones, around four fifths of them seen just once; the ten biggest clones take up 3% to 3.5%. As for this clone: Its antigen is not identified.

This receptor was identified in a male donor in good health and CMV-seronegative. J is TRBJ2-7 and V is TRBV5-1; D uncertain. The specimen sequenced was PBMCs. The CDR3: CASSLSQSSYEQYF. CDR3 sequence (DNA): TGCGCCAGCAGCTTGTCCCAGTCGTCCTACGAGCAGTACTTC. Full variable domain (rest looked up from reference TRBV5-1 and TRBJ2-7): KAGVTQTPRYLIKTRGQQVTLSCSPISGHRSVSWYQQTPGQGLQFLFEYFSETQRNKGNFPGRFSGRQFSNSRSEMNVSTLELGDSALYLCASSLSQSSYEQYFGPGTRLTVT.